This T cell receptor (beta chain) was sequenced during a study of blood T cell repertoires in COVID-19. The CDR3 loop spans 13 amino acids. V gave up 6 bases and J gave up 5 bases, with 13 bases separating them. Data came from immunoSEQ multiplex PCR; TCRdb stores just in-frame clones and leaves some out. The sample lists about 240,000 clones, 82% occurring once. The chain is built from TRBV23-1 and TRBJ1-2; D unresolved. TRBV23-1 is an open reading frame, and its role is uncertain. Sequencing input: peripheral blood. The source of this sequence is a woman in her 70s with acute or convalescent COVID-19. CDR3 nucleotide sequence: TGCGCCAGCAGCCTGACTAAGCCTTATGGCTACACCTTC. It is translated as CASSLTKPYGYTF.